This T cell receptor (beta chain) comes out of a study of T cells in localized non-small cell lung cancer. Only in-frame clones appear in the TCRdb table, and some are missing; sequencing was by immunoSEQ multiplex PCR. The profile shows roughly 25,000 clones, around nine tenths of them singletons. The CDR3 is 16 amino acids. Germline V lookup: CDR1 SGHRS, CDR2 YFSETQ. V dropped 4 bases and J dropped 8 bases, with 22 bases sitting between them. The V gene is TRBV5-1, the J gene TRBJ2-1, with TRBD2 as a possible D gene (6 bases). The sequence was obtained from a man between 40 and 69 years old with stage II lung adenocarcinoma. The specimen was PBMCs, collected before any cancer treatment. Here the CDR3 DNA reads TGCGCCAGCAGCATCCGACCCGGGGGAGGAAGCGATGAGCAGTTCTTC. It translates to CASSIRPGGGSDEQFF. The full variable domain, in which reference TRBV5-1 and TRBJ2-1 provide the parts outside the CDR3, is KAGVTQTPRYLIKTRGQQVTLSCSPISGHRSVSWYQQTPGQGLQFLFEYFSETQRNKGNFPGRFSGRQFSNSRSEMNVSTLELGDSALYLCASSIRPGGGSDEQFFGPGTRLTVL.